A single T cell receptor (beta chain) is shown here with its context. The sample comes from a study of shared T cell receptors in the human thymus. Trimming took off 2 bases at V and 7 bases at J, with 14 bases between the two ends. The germline CDR1 and CDR2 sequences are ENHRY and SYGVKD. The CDR3 length is 14 residues. The assay was immunoSEQ multiplex PCR, and TCRdb's table has in-frame clones only and misses some. This table has some 660,000 clones, around 87% appearing once. The sample was also linked to a second study, of human thymus T cells. According to that study: Corrective cardiac surgery supplied the resected thymus tissue. Biased V and J segment usage appeared in thymus and peripheral blood. Thymic repertoires of unrelated individuals were reported in related research to overlap highly.

This sequence was found in a boy under three years old with a congenital heart defect. The material sequenced was thymocytes. The chain employs TRBV10-3 and TRBJ1-1; possibly TRBD1 for D (6 bases). The CDR3 reads CAISERQGLDEAFF. The DNA of the CDR3 is TGTGCCATCAGTGAGAGGCAGGGGCTCGATGAAGCTTTCTTT.